The clone carrying this TCR beta chain was seen just once. Generated by immunoSEQ multiplex PCR, the TCRdb table keeps only in-frame clones and is missing some. The table records 30,000 to 40,000 clones, roughly 90% of them present only once. The sample comes from a study of T cell responses to AZD1222 COVID-19 vaccine. The sample here was peripheral blood, taken 28 days after the second AZD1222 dose. The clonotype comes from an adult who received the AZD1222 COVID-19 vaccine.

DNA of the CDR3: TGCGCCAGTACCGGGACAGGGGACACCGGGGAGCTGTTTTTT. This sequence encodes CASTGTGDTGELFF. The V call is TRBV5-1, the J call TRBJ2-2; 10 bases map to TRBD1. Per germline, CDR1 SGHRS and CDR2 YFSETQ. The CDR3 extends over 14 amino acids. V dropped 8 bases and J dropped 3; count of bases not matched to a gene: 4.